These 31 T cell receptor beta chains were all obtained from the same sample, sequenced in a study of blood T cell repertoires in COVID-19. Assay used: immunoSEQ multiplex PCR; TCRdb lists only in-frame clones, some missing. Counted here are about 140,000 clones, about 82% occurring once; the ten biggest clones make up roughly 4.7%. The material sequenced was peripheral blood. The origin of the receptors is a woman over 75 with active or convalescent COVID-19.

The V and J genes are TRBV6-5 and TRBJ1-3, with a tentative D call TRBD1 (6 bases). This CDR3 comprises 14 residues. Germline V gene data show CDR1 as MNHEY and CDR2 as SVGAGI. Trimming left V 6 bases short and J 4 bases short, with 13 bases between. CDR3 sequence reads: CASSAGGTGNTIYF. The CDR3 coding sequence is TGTGCCAGCAGCGCCGGGGGGACAGGAAACACCATATATTTT.

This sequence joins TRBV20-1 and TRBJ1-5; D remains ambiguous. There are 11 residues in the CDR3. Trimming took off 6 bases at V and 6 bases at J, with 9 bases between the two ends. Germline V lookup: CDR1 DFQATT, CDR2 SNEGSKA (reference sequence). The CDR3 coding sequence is TGCAGTGCGGCCGGGAGTCAGCCCCAGCATTTT. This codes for CSAAGSQPQHF.

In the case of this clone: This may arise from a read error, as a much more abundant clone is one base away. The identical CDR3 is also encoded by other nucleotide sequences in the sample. The CDR3 DNA reads as TGTGCCAGCAGCTTTGGACAGGGTGGTGAAAAACTGTTTTTT. Residues: CASSFGQGGEKLFF. The chain recombines TRBV7-2 with TRBJ1-4; 8 bases match TRBD1. CDR1 is SGHTA, CDR2 FQGNSA, per germline. Trimming cost V 3 bases and J 7 bases; bases outside gene matches: 4. CDR3 length equals 14 residues.

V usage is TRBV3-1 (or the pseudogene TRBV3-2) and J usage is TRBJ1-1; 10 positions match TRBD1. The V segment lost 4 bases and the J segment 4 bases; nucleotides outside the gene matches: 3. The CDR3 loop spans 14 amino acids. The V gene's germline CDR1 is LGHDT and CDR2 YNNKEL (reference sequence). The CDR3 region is CASSRGQGVTEAFF. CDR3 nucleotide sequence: TGTGCCAGCAGCCGAGGACAGGGGGTCACTGAAGCTTTCTTT.

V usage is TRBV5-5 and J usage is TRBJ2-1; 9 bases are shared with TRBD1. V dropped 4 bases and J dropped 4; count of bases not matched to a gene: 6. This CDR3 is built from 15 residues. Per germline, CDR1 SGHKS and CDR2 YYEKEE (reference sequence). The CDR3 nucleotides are TGTGCCAGCAGCCTGGCGGGACAGGGATACAATGAGCAGTTCTTC. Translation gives CASSLAGQGYNEQFF.

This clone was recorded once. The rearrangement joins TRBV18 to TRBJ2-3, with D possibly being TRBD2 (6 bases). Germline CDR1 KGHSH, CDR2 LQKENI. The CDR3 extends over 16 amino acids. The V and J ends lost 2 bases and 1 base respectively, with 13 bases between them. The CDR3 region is CASSPRRGGGTDTQYF. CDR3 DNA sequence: TGTGCCAGCTCACCAAGGCGGGGCGGAGGCACAGATACGCAGTATTTT.

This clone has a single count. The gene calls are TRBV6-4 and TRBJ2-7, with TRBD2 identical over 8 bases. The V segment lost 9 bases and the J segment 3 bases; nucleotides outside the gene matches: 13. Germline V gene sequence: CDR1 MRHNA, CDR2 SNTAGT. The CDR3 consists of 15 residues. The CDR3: CASLGLGIRSYEQYF. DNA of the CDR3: TGTGCCAGTTTGGGACTAGGAATACGTAGCTACGAGCAGTACTTC.

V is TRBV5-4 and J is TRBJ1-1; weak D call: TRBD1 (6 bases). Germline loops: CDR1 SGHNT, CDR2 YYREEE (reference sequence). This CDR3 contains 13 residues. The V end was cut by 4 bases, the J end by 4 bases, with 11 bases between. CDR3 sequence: CASSGRGGTEAFF. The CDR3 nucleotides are TGTGCCAGCAGCGGGAGGGGGGGCACTGAAGCTTTCTTT.

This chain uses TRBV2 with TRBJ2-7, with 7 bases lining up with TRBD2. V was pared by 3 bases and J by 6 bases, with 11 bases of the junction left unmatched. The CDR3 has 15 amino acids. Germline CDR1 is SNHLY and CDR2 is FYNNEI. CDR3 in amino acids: CASSELAGVSVEQYF. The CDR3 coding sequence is TGTGCCAGCAGTGAGTTGGCGGGGGTATCGGTCGAGCAGTACTTC.

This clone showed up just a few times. The CDR3 DNA follows: TGTGCCAGCAGCTTAGCGGCAGGGAATAATGAGCAGTTCTTC. This codes for CASSLAAGNNEQFF. The rearrangement links TRBV7-9 to TRBJ2-1, with D possibly being TRBD1 (5 bases). V shed 0 bases and J shed 7 bases, with 10 bases lying between them. CDR3 length equals 14 residues. Germline loops: CDR1 SEHNR, CDR2 FQNEAQ (reference sequence).

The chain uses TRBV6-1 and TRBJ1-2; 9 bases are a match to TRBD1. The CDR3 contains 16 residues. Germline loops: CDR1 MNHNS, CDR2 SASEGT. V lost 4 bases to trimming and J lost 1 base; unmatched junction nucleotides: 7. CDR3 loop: CASSVDRGGHNYGYTF. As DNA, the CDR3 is TGTGCCAGCAGTGTGGACAGGGGCGGACATAACTATGGCTACACCTTC.

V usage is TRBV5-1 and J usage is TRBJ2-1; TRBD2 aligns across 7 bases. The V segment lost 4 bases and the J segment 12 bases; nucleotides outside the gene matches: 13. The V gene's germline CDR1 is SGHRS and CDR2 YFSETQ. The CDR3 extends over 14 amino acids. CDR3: CASSLGLADLSQFF. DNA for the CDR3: TGCGCCAGCAGCCTAGGGCTAGCGGATCTTTCGCAGTTCTTC.

The CDR3 DNA is TGTGCCAGCAGAGGGACAGGGGGCGCGGGAGATACGCAGTATTTT. It translates to CASRGTGGAGDTQYF. The chain combines TRBV2 with TRBJ2-3, with 12 bases fitting TRBD1. The CDR3 is 15 residues long. CDR1 and CDR2 from the germline V gene are SNHLY and FYNNEI. V shed 6 bases and J 5 bases; nucleotides not matched to a gene: 6.

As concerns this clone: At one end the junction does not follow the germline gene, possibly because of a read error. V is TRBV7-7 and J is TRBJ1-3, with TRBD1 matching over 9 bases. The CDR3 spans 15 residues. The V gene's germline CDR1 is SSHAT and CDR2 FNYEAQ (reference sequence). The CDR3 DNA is TGTGCTAGCAGCTTGGACAGGGGCTCTGGAAACACCATATATTTT. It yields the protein CASSLDRGSGNTIYF. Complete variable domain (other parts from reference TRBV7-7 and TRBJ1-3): GAGVSQSPRYKVTKRGQDVTLRCDPISSHATLYWYQQALGQGPEFLTYFNYEAQPDKSGLPSDRFSAERPEGSISTLTIQRTEQRDSAMYRCASSLDRGSGNTIYFGEGSWLTVV.

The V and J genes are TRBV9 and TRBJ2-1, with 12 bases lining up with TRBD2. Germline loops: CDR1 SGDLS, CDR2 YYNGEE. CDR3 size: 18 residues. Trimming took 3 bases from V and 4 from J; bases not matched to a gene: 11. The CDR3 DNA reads TGTGCCAGCAGCGACGCTAGCGGGGGGGCCGGTGGTTACAATGAGCAGTTCTTC. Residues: CASSDASGGAGGYNEQFF.

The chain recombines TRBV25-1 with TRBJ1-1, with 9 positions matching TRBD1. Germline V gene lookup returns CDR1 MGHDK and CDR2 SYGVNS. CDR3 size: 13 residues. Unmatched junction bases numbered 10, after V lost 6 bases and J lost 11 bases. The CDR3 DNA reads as TGTGCCAGCAGCCTAACAGGGGGCACGTTTGCTTTCTTT. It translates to CASSLTGGTFAFF.

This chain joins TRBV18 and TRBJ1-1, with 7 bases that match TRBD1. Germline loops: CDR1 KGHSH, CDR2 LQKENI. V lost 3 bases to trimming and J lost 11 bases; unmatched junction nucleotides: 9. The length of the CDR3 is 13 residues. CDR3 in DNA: TGTGCCAGCTCACCCAAGGACAGGATCAACGCTTTCTTT. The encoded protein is CASSPKDRINAFF.

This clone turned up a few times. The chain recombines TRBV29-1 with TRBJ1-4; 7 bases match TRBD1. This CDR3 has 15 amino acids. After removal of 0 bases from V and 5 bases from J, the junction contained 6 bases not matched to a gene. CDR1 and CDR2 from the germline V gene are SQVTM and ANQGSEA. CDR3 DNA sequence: TGCAGCGTTGAAGATCGGGACAGAGCAAATGAAAAACTGTTTTTT. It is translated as CSVEDRDRANEKLFF.

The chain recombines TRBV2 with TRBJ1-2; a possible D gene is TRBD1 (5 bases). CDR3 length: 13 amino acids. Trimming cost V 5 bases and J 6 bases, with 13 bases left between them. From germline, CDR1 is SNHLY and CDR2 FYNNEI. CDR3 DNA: TGTGCCAGCAGTCCCCAGGGAGGAGATGGCTACACCTTC. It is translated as CASSPQGGDGYTF.

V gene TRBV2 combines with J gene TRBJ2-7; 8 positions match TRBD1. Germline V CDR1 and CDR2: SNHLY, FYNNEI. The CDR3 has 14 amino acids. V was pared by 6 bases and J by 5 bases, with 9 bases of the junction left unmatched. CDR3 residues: CASSRSRGRDEQYF. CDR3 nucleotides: TGTGCCAGCAGCCGCAGCAGGGGGCGGGACGAGCAGTACTTC.

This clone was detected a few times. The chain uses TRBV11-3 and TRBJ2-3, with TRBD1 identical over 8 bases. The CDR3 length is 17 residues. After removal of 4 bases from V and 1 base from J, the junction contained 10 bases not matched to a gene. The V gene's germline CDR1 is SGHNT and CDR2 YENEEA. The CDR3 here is CASSSRWTGTGTDTQYF. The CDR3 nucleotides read TGTGCCAGCAGCTCCAGGTGGACAGGGACTGGCACAGATACGCAGTATTTT.

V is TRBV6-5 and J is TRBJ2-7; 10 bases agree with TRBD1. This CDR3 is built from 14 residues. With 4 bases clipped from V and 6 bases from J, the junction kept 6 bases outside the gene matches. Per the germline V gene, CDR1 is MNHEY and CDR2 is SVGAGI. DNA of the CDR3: TGTGCCAGCAGTTCCGGGACAGGGGTTTCCGAGCAGTACTTC. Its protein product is CASSSGTGVSEQYF.

The CDR3, as DNA: TGTGCCAGCTCACCATCCGCGAACACCGGGGAGCTGTTTTTT. Protein: CASSPSANTGELFF. The chain combines TRBV18 with TRBJ2-2; D is undetermined. Trimming removed 2 bases at V and 0 bases at J, with 4 bases between. The CDR3 extends over 14 amino acids. CDR1 is KGHSH, CDR2 LQKENI, per germline.

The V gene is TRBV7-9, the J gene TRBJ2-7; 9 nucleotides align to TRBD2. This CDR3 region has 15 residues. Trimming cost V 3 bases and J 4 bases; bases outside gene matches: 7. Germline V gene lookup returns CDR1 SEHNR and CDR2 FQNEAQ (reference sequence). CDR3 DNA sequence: TGTGCCAGCAGCTTGACCGGGACTAGCTGGTACGAGCAGTACTTC. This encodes CASSLTGTSWYEQYF.

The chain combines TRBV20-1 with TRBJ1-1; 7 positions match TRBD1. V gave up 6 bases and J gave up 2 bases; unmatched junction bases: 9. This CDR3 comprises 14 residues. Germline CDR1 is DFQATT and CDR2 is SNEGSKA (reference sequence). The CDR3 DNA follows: TGCAGTGCCAGTCCCGGGACAGCAAACACTGAAGCTTTCTTT. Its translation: CSASPGTANTEAFF.

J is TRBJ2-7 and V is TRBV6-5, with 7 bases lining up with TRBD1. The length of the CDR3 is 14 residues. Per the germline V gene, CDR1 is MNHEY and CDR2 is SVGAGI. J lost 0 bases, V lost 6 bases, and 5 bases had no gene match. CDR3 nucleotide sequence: TGTGCCAGCAGCCAGACAGGGACCTCCTACGAGCAGTACTTC. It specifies CASSQTGTSYEQYF.

CDR3 DNA sequence: TGTGCCTGGAGTAGCAGGGGGCGATATTCACCCCTCCACTTT. As protein: CAWSSRGRYSPLHF. This rearrangement joins TRBV30 to TRBJ1-6; 8 bases align to TRBD1. V lost 2 bases to trimming and J lost 8 bases; unmatched junction nucleotides: 5. The CDR3 extends over 14 amino acids. Germline V gene lookup returns CDR1 GTSNPN and CDR2 SVGIG (reference sequence).

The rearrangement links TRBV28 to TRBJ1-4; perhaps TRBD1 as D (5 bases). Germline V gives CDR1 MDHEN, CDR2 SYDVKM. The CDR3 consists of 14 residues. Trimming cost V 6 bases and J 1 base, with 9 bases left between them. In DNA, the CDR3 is TGTGCCAGCAGGGGGGGAGGAACTAATGAAAAACTGTTTTTT. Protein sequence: CASRGGGTNEKLFF.

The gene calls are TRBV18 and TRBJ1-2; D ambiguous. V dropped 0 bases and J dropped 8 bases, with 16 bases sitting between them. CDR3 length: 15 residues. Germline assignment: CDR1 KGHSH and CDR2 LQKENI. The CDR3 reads CASSPPPSSSRGYTF. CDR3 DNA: TGTGCCAGCTCACCACCGCCCAGCTCCTCTAGGGGCTACACCTTC.

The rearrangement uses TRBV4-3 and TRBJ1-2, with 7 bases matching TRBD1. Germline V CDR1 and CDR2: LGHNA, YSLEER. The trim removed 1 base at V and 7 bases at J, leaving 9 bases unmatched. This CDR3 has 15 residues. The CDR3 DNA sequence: TGCGCCAGCAGCCAAGCGGAAACAGGGGTCGGTGGCTACACCTTC. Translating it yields CASSQAETGVGGYTF.

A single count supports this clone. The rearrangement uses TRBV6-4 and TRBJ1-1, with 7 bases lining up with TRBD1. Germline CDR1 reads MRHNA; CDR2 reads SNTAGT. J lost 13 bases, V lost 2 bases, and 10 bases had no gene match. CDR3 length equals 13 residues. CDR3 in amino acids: CASSDQGGQRVFF. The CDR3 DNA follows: TGTGCCAGCAGTGACCAGGGGGGTCAGAGGGTTTTCTTT.